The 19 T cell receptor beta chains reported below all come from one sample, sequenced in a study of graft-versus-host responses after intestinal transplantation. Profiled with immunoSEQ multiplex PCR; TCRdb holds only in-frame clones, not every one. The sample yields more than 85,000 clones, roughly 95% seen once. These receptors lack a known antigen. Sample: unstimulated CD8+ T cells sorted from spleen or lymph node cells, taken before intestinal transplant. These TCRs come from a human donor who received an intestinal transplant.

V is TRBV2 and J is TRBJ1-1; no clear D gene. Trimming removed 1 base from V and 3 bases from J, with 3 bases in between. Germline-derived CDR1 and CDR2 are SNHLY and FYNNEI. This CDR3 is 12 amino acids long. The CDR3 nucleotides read TGTGCCAGCAGTGAAGATTACACTGAAGCTTTCTTT. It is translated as CASSEDYTEAFF.

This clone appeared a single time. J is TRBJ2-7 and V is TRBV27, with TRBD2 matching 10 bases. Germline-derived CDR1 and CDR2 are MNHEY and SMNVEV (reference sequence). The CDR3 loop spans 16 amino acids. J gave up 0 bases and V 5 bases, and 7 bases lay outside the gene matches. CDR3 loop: CASSKLAGQSSYEQYF. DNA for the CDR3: TGTGCCAGCAGTAAACTAGCGGGGCAGAGCTCCTACGAGCAGTACTTC.

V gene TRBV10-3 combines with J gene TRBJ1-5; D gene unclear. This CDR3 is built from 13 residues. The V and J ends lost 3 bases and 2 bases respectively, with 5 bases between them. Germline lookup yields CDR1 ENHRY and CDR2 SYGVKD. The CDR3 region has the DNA TGTGCCATCAGTGACTTAGGCAATCAGCCCCAGCATTTT. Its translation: CAISDLGNQPQHF.

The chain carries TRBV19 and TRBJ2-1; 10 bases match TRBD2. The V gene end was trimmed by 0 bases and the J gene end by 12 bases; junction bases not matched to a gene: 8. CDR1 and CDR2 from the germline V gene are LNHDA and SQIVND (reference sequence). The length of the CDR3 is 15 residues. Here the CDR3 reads CASSIDGTSAFAQFF. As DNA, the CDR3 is TGTGCCAGTAGTATAGATGGGACTAGCGCGTTTGCGCAGTTCTTC.

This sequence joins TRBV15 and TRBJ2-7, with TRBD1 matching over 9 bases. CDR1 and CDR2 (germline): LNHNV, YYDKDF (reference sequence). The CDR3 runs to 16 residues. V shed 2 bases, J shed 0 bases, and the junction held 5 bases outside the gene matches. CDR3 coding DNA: TGTGCCACCAGCAGAAAACAGGGGGCGAGCTCCTACGAGCAGTACTTC. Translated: CATSRKQGASSYEQYF.

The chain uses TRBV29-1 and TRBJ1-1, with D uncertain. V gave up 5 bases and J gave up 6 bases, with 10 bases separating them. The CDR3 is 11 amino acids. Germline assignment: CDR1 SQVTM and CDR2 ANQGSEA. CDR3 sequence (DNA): TGCAGCGTTCTGGGGAAGCCTGAAGCTTTCTTT. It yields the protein CSVLGKPEAFF.

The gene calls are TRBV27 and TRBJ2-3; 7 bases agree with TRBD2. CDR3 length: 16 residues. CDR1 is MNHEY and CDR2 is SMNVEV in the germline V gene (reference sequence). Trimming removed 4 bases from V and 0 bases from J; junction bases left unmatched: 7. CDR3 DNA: TGTGCCAGCAGTTCTCTAGCGGTCGCTAGCACAGATACGCAGTATTTT. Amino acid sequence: CASSSLAVASTDTQYF.

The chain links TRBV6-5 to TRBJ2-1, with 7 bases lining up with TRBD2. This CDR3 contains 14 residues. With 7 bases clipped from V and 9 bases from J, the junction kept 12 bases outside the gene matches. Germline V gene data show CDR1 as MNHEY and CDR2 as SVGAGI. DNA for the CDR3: TGTGCCAGCAAACGTACGCGGGAGCTAGGTGAGCAGTTCTTC. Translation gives CASKRTRELGEQFF.

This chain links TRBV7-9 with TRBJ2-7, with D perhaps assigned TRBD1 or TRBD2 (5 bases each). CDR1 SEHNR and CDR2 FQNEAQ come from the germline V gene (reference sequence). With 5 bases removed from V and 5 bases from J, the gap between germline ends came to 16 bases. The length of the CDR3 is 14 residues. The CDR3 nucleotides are TGTGCCAGCAGCCTCCCCGGGACCCCCCACGAGCAGTACTTC. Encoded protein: CASSLPGTPHEQYF.

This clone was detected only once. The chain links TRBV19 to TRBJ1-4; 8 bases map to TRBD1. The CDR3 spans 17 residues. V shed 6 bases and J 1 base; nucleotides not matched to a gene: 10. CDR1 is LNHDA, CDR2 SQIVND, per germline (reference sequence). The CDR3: CASSADPGQVTNEKLFF. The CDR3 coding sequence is TGTGCCAGTAGCGCAGATCCGGGACAGGTAACTAATGAAAAACTGTTTTTT.

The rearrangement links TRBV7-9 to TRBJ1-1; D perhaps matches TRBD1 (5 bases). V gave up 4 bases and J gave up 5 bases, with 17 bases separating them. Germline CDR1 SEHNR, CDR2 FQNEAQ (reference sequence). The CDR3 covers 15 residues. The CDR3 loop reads CASSSSGTPPTEAFF. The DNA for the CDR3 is TGTGCCAGCAGCTCAAGCGGGACCCCGCCGACTGAAGCTTTCTTT.

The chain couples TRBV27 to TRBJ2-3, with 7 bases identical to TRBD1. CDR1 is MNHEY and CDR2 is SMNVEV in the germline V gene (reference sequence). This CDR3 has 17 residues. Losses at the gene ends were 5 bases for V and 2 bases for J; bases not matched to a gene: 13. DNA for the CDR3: TGTGCCAGCAGTCAAAAACTATGGGGACAGCCCACAGATACGCAGTATTTT. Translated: CASSQKLWGQPTDTQYF.

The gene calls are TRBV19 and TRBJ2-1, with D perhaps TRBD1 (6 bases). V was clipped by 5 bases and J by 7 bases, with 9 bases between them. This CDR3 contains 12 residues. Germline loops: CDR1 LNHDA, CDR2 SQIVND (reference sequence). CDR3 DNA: TGTGCCAGTAGTCCTCAGGGGAATGAGCAGTTCTTC. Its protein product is CASSPQGNEQFF.

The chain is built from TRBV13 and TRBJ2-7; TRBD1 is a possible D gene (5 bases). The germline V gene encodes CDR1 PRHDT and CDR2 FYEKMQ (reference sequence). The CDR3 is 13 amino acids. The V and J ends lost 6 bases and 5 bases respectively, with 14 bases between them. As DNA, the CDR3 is TGTGCCAGCAGGGACACCAACTCGGACGAGCAGTACTTC. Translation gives CASRDTNSDEQYF.

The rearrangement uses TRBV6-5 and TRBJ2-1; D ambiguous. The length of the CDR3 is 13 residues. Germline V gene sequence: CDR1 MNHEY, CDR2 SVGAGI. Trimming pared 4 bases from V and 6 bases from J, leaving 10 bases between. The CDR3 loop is CASSLGPGNEQFF. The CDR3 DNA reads TGTGCCAGCAGTTTAGGGCCAGGCAATGAGCAGTTCTTC.

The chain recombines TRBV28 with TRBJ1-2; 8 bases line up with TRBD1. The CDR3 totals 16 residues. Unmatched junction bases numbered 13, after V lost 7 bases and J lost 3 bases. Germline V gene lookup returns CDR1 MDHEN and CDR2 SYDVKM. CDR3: CASNLARTGTDYGYTF. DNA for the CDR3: TGTGCCAGCAACCTCGCCCGGACAGGGACAGACTATGGCTACACCTTC.

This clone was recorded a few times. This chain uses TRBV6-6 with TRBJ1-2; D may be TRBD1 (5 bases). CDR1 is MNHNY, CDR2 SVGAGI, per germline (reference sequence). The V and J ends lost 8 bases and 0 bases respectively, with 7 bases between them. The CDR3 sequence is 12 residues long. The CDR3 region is CASLTANYGYTF. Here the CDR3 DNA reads TGTGCCAGCCTGACAGCTAACTATGGCTACACCTTC.

The CDR3 loop reads CASSYSKGAEETQYF. The CDR3 coding sequence is TGTGCCAGCAGTTACTCTAAGGGGGCAGAAGAGACCCAGTACTTC. The V and J genes are TRBV6-5 and TRBJ2-5; TRBD1 matches 7 bases. After removal of 0 bases from V and 3 bases from J, the junction contained 4 bases not matched to a gene. Germline CDR1 is MNHEY and CDR2 is SVGAGI. CDR3 length equals 15 residues.

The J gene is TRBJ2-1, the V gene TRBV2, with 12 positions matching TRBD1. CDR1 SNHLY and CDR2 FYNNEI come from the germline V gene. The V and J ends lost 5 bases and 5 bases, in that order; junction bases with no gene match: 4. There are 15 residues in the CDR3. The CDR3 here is CASSRDRGRDNEQFF. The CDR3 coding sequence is TGTGCCAGCAGTAGGGACAGGGGGCGAGACAATGAGCAGTTCTTC.